One sample yielded the 5 T cell receptor beta chains listed below, sequenced in a study of T cells in Graves' hyperthyroidism and ophthalmopathy (dated by TCRdb to between 2018 and 2020). To prepare the library, multiplex PCR was applied. Instrument on record: Illumina HiSeq 2000. The TCR beta CDR3 regions were amplified from RNA transcripts. A first-round RT-PCR of the TCR CDR3 used the HTBI primer set with the Qiagen OneStep RT-PCR kit. In-frame beta chains were kept once TCRdb had trimmed the public reads at Q25 with fastp and called clones with MiXCR. Here each entry gathers all rows of one CDR3 protein and keeps the most common genes and DNA. This sample is represented by around 520,000 distinct CDR3 sequences; 24% of them were singletons. Of the sample, approximately 11% is held by the ten largest clones. Source material: blood. Source of these receptors: a woman aged 30 to 39 with Graves' ophthalmopathy.

The chain recombines TRBV2 with TRBJ2-5; D gene ambiguous. CDR3 length: 12 residues. Germline V CDR1 and CDR2: SNHLY, FYNNEI. Trimming cost V 7 bases and J 5 bases, with 11 bases left between them. The CDR3 is CASNVGAETQYF. CDR3 coding DNA: TGTGCCAGCAATGTGGGTGCGGAGACCCAGTACTTC.

Many counts were recorded for this clonotype. The chain has TRBV7-9 and TRBJ1-5; possible D gene TRBD1, 5 bases. This CDR3 contains 12 residues. The germline CDR1 and CDR2 sequences are SEHNR and FQNEAQ (reference sequence). The V gene lost 7 bases and the J gene lost 6 bases, with 10 bases spanning the gap. For the CDR3, the DNA is TGTGCCAGCACCCAGGGTGGTCAGCCCCAGCATTTT. This codes for CASTQGGQPQHF.

The chain joins TRBV2 to TRBJ1-1; D gene unclear. Per the germline V gene, CDR1 is SNHLY and CDR2 is FYNNEI. The V and J ends lost 3 bases and 6 bases respectively, with 8 bases between them. CDR3 length: 12 residues. CDR3 bases: TGTGCCAGCAGTGATCTCGGCGCTGAAGCTTTCTTT. Translation: CASSDLGAEAFF.

This clonotype was seen many times. This rearrangement joins TRBV7-2 to TRBJ2-7; D is unclear. V shed 1 base and J shed 2 bases, with 9 bases lying between them. CDR1 is SGHTA and CDR2 is FQGNSA in the germline V gene. There are 14 residues in the CDR3. The CDR3 is CASSLVPSTYEQYF. The CDR3 DNA follows: TGTGCCAGCAGCTTAGTGCCGTCCACCTACGAGCAGTACTTC.

This clonotype was picked up many times. The chain joins TRBV4-2 to TRBJ2-2, with unresolved D. There are 13 residues in the CDR3. In germline, CDR1 is LGHNA, CDR2 YNFKEQ. V was shortened by 0 bases and J by 7 bases, with 6 bases between the two germline ends. The CDR3: CASSQDAGGELFF. In nucleotides, the CDR3 is TGTGCCAGCAGCCAAGATGCAGGCGGGGAGCTGTTTTTT.